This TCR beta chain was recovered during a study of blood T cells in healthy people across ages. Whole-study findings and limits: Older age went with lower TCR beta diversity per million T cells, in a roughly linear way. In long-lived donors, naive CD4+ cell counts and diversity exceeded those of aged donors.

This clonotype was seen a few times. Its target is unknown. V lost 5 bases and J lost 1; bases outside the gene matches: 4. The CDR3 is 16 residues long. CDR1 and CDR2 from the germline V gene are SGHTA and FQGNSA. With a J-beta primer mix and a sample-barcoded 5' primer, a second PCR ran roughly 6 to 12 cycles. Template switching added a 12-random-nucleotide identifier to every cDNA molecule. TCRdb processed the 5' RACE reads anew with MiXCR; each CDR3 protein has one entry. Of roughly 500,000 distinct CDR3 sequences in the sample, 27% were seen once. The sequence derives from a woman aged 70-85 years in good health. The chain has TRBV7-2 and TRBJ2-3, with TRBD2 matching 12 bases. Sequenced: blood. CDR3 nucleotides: TGTGCCAGCAGCGGCCGACTAGCGGGGGGCACAGATACGCAGTATTTT. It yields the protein CASSGRLAGGTDTQYF. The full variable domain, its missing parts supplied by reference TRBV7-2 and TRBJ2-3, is GAGVSQSPSNKVTEKGKDVELRCDPISGHTALYWYRQSLGQGLEFLIYFQGNSAPDKSGLPSDRFSAERTGGSVSTLTIQRTQQEDSAVYLCASSGRLAGGTDTQYFGPGTRLTVL.